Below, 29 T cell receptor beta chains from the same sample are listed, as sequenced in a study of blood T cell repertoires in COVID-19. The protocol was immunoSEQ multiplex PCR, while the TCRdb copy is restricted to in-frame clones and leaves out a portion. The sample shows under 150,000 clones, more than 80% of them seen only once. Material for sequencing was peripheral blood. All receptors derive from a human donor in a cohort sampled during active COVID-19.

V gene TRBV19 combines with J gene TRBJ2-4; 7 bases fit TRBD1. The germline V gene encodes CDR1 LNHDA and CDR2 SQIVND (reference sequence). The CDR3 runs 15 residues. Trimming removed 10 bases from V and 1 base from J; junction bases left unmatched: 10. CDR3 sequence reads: CATTDRSGAKNIQYF. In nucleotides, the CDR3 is TGTGCCACCACGGACAGGTCGGGGGCCAAAAACATTCAGTACTTC.

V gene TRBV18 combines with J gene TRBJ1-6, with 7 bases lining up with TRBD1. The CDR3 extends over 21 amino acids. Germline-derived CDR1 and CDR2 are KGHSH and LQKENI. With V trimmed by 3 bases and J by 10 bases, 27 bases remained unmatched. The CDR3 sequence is CASSPPGVLERQGLFNSPLHF. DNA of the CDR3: TGTGCCAGCTCACCCCCTGGCGTTCTTGAGCGACAGGGACTCTTCAACTCACCCCTCCACTTT.

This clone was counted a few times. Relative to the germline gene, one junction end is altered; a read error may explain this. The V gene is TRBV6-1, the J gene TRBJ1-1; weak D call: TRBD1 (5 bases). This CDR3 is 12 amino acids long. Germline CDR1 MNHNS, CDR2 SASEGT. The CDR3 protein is CASSEGGGTRLF. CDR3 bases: TGTGCCAGCAGTGAAGGTGGGGGGACTCGGCTTTTT.

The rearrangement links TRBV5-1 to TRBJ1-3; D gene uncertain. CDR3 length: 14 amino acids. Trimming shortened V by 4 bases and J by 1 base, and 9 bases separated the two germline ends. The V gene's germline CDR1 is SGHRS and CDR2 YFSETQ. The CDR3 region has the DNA TGCGCCAGCAGCCCAACCACATCTGGAAACACCATATATTTT. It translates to CASSPTTSGNTIYF.

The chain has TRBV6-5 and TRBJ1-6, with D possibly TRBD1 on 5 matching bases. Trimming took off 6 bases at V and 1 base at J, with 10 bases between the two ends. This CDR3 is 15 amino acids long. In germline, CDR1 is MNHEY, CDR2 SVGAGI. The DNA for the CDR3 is TGTGCCAGCAGGAACCGACAGTCCTATAATTCACCCCTCCACTTT. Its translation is CASRNRQSYNSPLHF.

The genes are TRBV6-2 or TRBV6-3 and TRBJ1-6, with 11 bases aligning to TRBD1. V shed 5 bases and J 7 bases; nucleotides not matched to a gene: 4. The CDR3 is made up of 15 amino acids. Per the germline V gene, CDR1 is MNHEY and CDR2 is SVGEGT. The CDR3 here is CASSGQGARNSPLHF. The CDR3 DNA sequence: TGTGCCAGCAGTGGACAGGGGGCGAGGAATTCACCCCTCCACTTT.

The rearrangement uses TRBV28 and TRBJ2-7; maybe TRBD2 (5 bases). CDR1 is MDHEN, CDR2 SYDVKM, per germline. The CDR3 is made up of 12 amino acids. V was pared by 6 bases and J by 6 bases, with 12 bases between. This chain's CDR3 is CASRGAPGEQYF. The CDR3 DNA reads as TGTGCCAGCAGGGGAGCACCGGGCGAGCAGTACTTC.

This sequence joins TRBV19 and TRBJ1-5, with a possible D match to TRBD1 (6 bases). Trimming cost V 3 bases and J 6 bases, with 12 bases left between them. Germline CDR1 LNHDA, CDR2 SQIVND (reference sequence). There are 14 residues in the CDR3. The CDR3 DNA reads TGTGCCAGTAGTATCGGGGGGCGCCTTCAGCCCCAGCATTTT. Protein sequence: CASSIGGRLQPQHF.

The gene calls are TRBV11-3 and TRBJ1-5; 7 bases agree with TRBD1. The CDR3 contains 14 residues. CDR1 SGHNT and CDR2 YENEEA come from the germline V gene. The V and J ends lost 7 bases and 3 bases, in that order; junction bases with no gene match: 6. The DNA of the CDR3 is TGTGCCAGCACCCCCGAGGGGGCCAATCAGCCCCAGCATTTT. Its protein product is CASTPEGANQPQHF.

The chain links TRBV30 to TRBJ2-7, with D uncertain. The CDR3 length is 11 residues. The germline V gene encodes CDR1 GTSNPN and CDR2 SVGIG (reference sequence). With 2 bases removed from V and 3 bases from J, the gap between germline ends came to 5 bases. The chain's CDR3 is CAWSNNYEQYF. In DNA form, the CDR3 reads TGTGCCTGGAGTAACAACTACGAGCAGTACTTC.

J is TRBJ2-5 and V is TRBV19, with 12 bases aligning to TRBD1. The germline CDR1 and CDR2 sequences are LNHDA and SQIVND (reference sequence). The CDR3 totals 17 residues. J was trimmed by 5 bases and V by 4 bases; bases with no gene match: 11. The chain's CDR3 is CASSTPGGTGGAETQYF. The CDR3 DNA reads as TGTGCCAGTAGTACCCCAGGAGGGACAGGGGGCGCGGAGACCCAGTACTTC.

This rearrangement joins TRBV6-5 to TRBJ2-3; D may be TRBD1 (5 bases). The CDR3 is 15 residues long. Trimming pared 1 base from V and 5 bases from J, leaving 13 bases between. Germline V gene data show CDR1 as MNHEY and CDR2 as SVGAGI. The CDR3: CASSYFGQAQDTQYF. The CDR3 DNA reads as TGTGCCAGCAGTTACTTCGGACAAGCACAAGATACGCAGTATTTT.

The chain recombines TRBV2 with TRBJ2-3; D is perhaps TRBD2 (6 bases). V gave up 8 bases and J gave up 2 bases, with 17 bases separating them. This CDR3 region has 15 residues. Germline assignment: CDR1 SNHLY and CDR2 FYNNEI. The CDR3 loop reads CASGDLTFSTDTQYF. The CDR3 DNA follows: TGTGCCAGCGGGGACTTGACTTTTTCCACAGATACGCAGTATTTT.

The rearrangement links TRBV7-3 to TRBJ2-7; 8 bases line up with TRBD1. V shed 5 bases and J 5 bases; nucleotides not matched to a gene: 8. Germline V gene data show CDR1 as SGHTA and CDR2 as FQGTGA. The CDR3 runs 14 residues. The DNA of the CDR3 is TGTGCCAGCAGCCCCACGACAGGGGCCCACGAGCAGTACTTC. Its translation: CASSPTTGAHEQYF.

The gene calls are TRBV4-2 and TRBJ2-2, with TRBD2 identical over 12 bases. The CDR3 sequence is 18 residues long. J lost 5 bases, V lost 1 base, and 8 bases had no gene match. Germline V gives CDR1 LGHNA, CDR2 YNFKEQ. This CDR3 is CASSQALSGTSGTGELFF. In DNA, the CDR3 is TGTGCCAGCAGCCAAGCTCTTTCCGGGACTAGCGGGACCGGGGAGCTGTTTTTT.

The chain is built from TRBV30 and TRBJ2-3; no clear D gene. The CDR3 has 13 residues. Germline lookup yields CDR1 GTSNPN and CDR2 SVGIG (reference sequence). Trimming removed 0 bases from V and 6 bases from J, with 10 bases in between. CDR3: CAWSVAPGDTQYF. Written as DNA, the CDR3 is TGTGCCTGGAGTGTAGCCCCCGGGGATACGCAGTATTTT.

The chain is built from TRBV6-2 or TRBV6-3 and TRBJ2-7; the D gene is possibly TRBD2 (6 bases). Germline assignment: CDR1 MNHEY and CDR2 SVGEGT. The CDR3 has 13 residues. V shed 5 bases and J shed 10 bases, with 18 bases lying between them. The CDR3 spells CASSQTSFSVQYF. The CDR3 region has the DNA TGTGCCAGCAGTCAGACTAGTTTTTCGGTCCAGTACTTC.

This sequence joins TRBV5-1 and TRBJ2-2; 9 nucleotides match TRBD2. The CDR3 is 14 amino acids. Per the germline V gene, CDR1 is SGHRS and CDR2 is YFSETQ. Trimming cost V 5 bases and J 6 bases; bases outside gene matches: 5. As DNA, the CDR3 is TGCGCCAGCAGTGATAGCGGGGGTCCCGGGGAGCTGTTTTTT. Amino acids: CASSDSGGPGELFF.

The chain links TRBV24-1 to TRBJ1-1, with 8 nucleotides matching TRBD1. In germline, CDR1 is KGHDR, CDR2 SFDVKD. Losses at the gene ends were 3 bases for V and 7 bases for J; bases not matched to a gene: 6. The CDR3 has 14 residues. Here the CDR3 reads CATSDPLGTGEAFF. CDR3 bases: TGTGCCACCAGTGATCCGCTCGGGACAGGTGAAGCTTTCTTT.

The CDR3 DNA reads as TGTGCCAGCTCCCCTCGGGCGGGGGGGTACAATGAGCAGTTCTTC. Its protein is CASSPRAGGYNEQFF. The chain has TRBV6-5 and TRBJ2-1, with TRBD2 identical over 9 bases. The trim removed 8 bases at V and 4 bases at J, leaving 9 bases unmatched. Germline CDR1 reads MNHEY; CDR2 reads SVGAGI. This CDR3 spans 15 amino acids.

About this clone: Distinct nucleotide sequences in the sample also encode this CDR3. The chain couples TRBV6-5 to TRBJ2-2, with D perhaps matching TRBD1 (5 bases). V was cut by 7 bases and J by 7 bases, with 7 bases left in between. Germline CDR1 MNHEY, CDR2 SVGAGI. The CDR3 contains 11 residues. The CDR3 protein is CASNRNGELFF. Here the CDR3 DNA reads TGTGCCAGCAACAGGAACGGGGAGCTGTTTTTT.

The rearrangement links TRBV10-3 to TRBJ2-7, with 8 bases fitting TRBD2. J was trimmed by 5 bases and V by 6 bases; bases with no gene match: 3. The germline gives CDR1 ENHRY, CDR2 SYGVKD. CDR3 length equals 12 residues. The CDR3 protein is CAISPAGDEQYF. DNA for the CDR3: TGTGCCATCAGCCCAGCGGGGGACGAGCAGTACTTC.

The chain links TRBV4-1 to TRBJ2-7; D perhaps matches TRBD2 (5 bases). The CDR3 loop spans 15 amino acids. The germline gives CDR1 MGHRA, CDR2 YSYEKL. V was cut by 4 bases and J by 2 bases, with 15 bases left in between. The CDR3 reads CASSRNPDGAYEQYF. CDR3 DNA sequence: TGCGCCAGCAGCCGGAATCCGGACGGGGCCTACGAGCAGTACTTC.

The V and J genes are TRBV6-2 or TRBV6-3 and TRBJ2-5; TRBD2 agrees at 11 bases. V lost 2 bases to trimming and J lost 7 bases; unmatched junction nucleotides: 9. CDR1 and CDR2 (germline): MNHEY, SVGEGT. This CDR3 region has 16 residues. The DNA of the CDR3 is TGTGCCAGCAGTTACCGGACTAGCGGGCCACCGGGGACCCAGTACTTC. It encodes CASSYRTSGPPGTQYF.

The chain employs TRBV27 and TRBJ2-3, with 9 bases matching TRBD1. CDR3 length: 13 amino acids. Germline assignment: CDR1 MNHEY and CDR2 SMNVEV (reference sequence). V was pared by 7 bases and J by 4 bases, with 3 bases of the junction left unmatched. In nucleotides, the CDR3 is TGTGCCAGCAAGGACAGGGGCTCAGATACGCAGTATTTT. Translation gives CASKDRGSDTQYF.

CDR3: CASSPGGTGDPRYQETQYF. Written as DNA, the CDR3 is TGTGCCAGCAGCCCAGGGGGGACAGGGGATCCCCGGTACCAAGAGACCCAGTACTTC. The V gene is TRBV11-2, the J gene TRBJ2-5, with 10 bases matching TRBD1. J was trimmed by 0 bases and V by 5 bases; bases with no gene match: 15. CDR1 SGHAT and CDR2 FQNNGV come from the germline V gene. CDR3 size: 19 residues.

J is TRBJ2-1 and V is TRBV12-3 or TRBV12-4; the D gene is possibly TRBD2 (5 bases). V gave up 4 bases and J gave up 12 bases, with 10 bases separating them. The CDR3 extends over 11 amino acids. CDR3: CASSSTRAQFF. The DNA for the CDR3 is TGTGCCAGCAGTTCCACTAGGGCGCAGTTCTTC.

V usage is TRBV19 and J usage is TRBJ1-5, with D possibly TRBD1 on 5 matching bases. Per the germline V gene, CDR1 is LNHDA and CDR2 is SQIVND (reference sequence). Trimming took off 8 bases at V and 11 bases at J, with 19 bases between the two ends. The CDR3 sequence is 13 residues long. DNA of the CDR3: TGTGCCAGTGGGGCTGATCGGGCCGCGGCCCAGCATTTT. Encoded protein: CASGADRAAAQHF.

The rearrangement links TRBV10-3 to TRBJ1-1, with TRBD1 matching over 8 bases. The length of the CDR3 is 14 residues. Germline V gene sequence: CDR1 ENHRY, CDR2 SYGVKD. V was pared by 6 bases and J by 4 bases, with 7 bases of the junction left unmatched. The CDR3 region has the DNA TGTGCCATCAGCGAGAAGACAGGGGTCACTGAAGCTTTCTTT. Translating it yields CAISEKTGVTEAFF.